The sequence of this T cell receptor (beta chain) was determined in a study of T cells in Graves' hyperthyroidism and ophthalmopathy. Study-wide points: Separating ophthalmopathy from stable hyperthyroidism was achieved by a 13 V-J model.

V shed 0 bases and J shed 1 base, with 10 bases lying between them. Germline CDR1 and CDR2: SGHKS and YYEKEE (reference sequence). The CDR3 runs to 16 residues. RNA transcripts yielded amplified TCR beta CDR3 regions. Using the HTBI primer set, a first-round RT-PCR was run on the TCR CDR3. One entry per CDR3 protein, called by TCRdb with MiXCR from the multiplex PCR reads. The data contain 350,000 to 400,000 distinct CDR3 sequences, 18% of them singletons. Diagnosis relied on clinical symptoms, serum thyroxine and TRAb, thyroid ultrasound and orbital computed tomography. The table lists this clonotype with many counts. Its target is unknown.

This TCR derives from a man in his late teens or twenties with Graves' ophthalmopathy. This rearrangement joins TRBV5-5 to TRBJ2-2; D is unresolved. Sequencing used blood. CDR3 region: CASSLDRALNTGELFF. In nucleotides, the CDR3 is TGTGCCAGCAGCTTGGACCGGGCGTTGAACACCGGGGAGCTGTTTTTT.